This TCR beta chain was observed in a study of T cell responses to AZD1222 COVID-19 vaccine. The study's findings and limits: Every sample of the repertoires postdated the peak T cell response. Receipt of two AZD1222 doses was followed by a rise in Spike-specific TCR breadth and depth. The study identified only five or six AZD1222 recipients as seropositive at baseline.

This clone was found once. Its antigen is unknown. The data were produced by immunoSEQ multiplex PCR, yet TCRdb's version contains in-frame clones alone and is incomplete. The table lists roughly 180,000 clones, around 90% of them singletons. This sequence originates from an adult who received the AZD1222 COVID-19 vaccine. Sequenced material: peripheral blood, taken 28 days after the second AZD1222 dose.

This chain's CDR3 is CASSIRQGFYGYTF. CDR3 DNA: TGTGCCAGCAGTATCCGTCAGGGTTTCTATGGCTACACCTTC. The chain links TRBV6-5 to TRBJ1-2, with a tentative D call TRBD1 (5 bases). This CDR3 spans 14 amino acids. Germline V CDR1 and CDR2: MNHEY, SVGAGI. V gave up 5 bases and J gave up 4 bases, with 14 bases separating them.